This is a list of T cell receptor beta chains from one sample in a study of cytomegalovirus exposure and HLA in healthy donors. Sequenced by immunoSEQ multiplex PCR; TCRdb stores in-frame clones only, minus some. The sample includes about 47,000 clones, around 90% of them seen just once. The sequenced material came from PBMCs. All receptors come from a man aged 18-30 years in good health and CMV-seronegative. Both conserved end residues are part of each CDR3. A D gene is named only where the DNA matches it firmly. Clone size is shown for a subset of rows, as once, few, many or a class of expanded clone.

clone_size: .
j_call: TRBJ1-6
v_call: TRBV6-1
d_call: TRBD1
cdr3_aa: CASSEAPGQGGSPLHF
cdr3_nt: TGTGCCAGCAGTGAAGCACCGGGACAGGGAGGCTCACCCCTCCACTTT

clone_size: .
j_call: TRBJ1-1
v_call: TRBV29-1
d_call: .
cdr3_aa: CSVEVSRNTEAFF
cdr3_nt: TGCAGCGTTGAAGTTTCGCGGAACACTGAAGCTTTCTTT

clone_size: .
j_call: TRBJ2-7
v_call: TRBV7-6
d_call: TRBD2
cdr3_aa: CASSPAAGAYEQYF
cdr3_nt: TGTGCCAGCAGCCCCGCGGCGGGGGCCTACGAGCAGTACTTC

clone_size: .
j_call: TRBJ2-7
v_call: TRBV15
d_call: TRBD1
cdr3_aa: CATSRRPGQAYEQYF
cdr3_nt: TGTGCCACCAGCAGAAGACCGGGACAGGCCTACGAGCAGTACTTC

clone_size: .
j_call: TRBJ2-3
v_call: TRBV5-1
d_call: .
cdr3_aa: CASSFGGDDTQYF
cdr3_nt: TGCGCCAGCAGCTTTGGGGGCGACGATACGCAGTATTTT

clone_size: .
j_call: TRBJ1-1
v_call: TRBV28
d_call: TRBD1
cdr3_aa: CASSLSGTGGMNTEAFF
cdr3_nt: TGTGCCAGCAGTTTATCCGGGACAGGGGGTATGAACACTGAAGCTTTCTTT

clone_size: .
j_call: TRBJ2-7
v_call: TRBV6-5
d_call: .
cdr3_aa: CASRFRTGSSYEQYF
cdr3_nt: TGTGCCAGTAGGTTCAGGACGGGGAGCTCCTACGAGCAGTACTTC

clone_size: once
j_call: TRBJ2-7
v_call: TRBV6-1
d_call: .
cdr3_aa: CASSEAGGVSYEQYF
cdr3_nt: TGTGCCAGCAGTGAAGCCGGCGGGGTCTCCTACGAGCAGTACTTC

clone_size: .
j_call: TRBJ2-5
v_call: TRBV5-1
d_call: .
cdr3_aa: CASSLAGGPQETQYF
cdr3_nt: TGCGCCAGCAGCTTGGCCGGGGGGCCCCAAGAGACCCAGTACTTC

clone_size: .
j_call: TRBJ1-1
v_call: TRBV6-5
d_call: .
cdr3_aa: CASSYSEMTEAFF
cdr3_nt: TGTGCCAGCAGTTATTCCGAGATGACTGAAGCTTTCTTT

clone_size: .
j_call: TRBJ1-5
v_call: TRBV6-1
d_call: .
cdr3_aa: CATTNRVGQPQHF
cdr3_nt: TGTGCCACCACAAACAGGGTTGGTCAGCCCCAGCATTTT

clone_size: .
j_call: TRBJ2-1
v_call: TRBV9
d_call: .
cdr3_aa: CASSPPPGSYNEQFF
cdr3_nt: TGTGCCAGCAGCCCCCCTCCGGGCTCCTACAATGAGCAGTTCTTC

clone_size: .
j_call: TRBJ2-3
v_call: TRBV4-2
d_call: .
cdr3_aa: CASSPNRGQDTQYF
cdr3_nt: TGTGCCAGCAGCCCGAATAGAGGACAAGATACGCAGTATTTT

clone_size: .
j_call: TRBJ2-1
v_call: TRBV7-8
d_call: .
cdr3_aa: CASSLALAGGYEQFF
cdr3_nt: TGTGCCAGCAGCTTAGCTCTAGCAGGAGGATATGAGCAGTTCTTC

clone_size: .
j_call: TRBJ2-2
v_call: TRBV7-6
d_call: .
cdr3_aa: CASSSTGLANTGELFF
cdr3_nt: TGTGCCAGCAGCTCCACGGGGTTGGCGAACACCGGGGAGCTGTTTTTT

clone_size: .
j_call: TRBJ2-1
v_call: TRBV7-9
d_call: TRBD2
cdr3_aa: CASSRLVSGYDNEQFF
cdr3_nt: TGTGCCAGCAGCAGGCTAGTTAGCGGGTACGACAATGAGCAGTTCTTC

clone_size: .
j_call: TRBJ2-5
v_call: TRBV5-1
d_call: TRBD1
cdr3_aa: CASRQGAGETQYF
cdr3_nt: TGCGCCAGCAGACAGGGGGCTGGAGAGACCCAGTACTTC

clone_size: .
j_call: TRBJ1-5
v_call: TRBV6-5
d_call: .
cdr3_aa: CASSEIVSNQPQHF
cdr3_nt: TGTGCCAGCAGCGAGATAGTTAGCAATCAGCCCCAGCATTTT

clone_size: .
j_call: TRBJ2-5
v_call: TRBV15
d_call: TRBD1
cdr3_aa: CATSRDDRGGETQYF
cdr3_nt: TGTGCCACCAGCAGAGATGACAGGGGAGGAGAGACCCAGTACTTC

clone_size: once
j_call: TRBJ1-2
v_call: TRBV5-1
d_call: TRBD1
cdr3_aa: CASSLPGQGIGYTF
cdr3_nt: TGCGCCAGCAGCTTGCCGGGACAGGGGATAGGCTACACCTTC

clone_size: once
j_call: TRBJ2-2
v_call: TRBV9
d_call: .
cdr3_aa: CASSVAVGAGAGELFF
cdr3_nt: TGTGCCAGCAGCGTAGCCGTGGGGGCTGGAGCCGGGGAGCTGTTTTTT

clone_size: once
j_call: TRBJ2-1
v_call: TRBV7-2
d_call: .
cdr3_aa: CASSRAGTYNEQFF
cdr3_nt: TGTGCCAGCAGCCGAGCAGGGACCTACAATGAGCAGTTCTTC

clone_size: .
j_call: TRBJ1-5
v_call: TRBV7-2
d_call: TRBD1
cdr3_aa: CATGQGVDQPQHF
cdr3_nt: TGTGCCACGGGACAGGGGGTGGATCAGCCCCAGCATTTT

clone_size: .
j_call: TRBJ1-6
v_call: TRBV27
d_call: TRBD1
cdr3_aa: CASRAFNRGLLRNSPLHF
cdr3_nt: TGTGCCAGCAGGGCCTTTAACAGGGGCCTCCTGCGGAATTCACCCCTCCACTTT

clone_size: .
j_call: TRBJ2-7
v_call: TRBV7-3
d_call: .
cdr3_aa: CASSLAASYEQYF
cdr3_nt: TGTGCCAGCAGCTTAGCGGCCTCCTACGAGCAGTACTTC

clone_size: once
j_call: TRBJ1-2
v_call: TRBV10-3
d_call: .
cdr3_aa: CAISETPSGGNYGYTF
cdr3_nt: TGTGCCATCAGTGAGACCCCCTCGGGGGGCAACTATGGCTACACCTTC

clone_size: .
j_call: TRBJ2-2
v_call: TRBV5-1
d_call: TRBD1
cdr3_aa: CASSWTGGSDTGELFF
cdr3_nt: TGCGCCAGCAGCTGGACAGGGGGATCGGACACCGGGGAGCTGTTTTTT

clone_size: .
j_call: TRBJ1-3
v_call: TRBV2
d_call: .
cdr3_aa: CASSDRRNTIYF
cdr3_nt: TGTGCCAGCAGTGACAGAAGAAACACCATATATTTT

clone_size: once
j_call: TRBJ1-1
v_call: TRBV11-3
d_call: .
cdr3_aa: CASSPTRGSPEAFF
cdr3_nt: TGTGCCAGCAGCCCAACCAGGGGCAGTCCTGAAGCTTTCTTT

clone_size: once
j_call: TRBJ1-1
v_call: TRBV7-3
d_call: .
cdr3_aa: CASSPGSVEAFF
cdr3_nt: TGTGCCAGCAGCCCGGGGTCGGTTGAAGCTTTCTTT

clone_size: .
j_call: TRBJ1-5
v_call: TRBV2
d_call: TRBD1
cdr3_aa: CASSWGTDDQPQHF
cdr3_nt: TGTGCCAGCAGTTGGGGGACAGATGATCAGCCCCAGCATTTT

clone_size: .
j_call: TRBJ1-1
v_call: TRBV6-5
d_call: .
cdr3_aa: CASLHHGGAEAFF
cdr3_nt: TGTGCCAGCCTTCACCACGGGGGGGCTGAAGCTTTCTTT

clone_size: once
j_call: TRBJ1-1
v_call: TRBV18
d_call: TRBD1
cdr3_aa: CASSLRDSSESEAFF
cdr3_nt: TGTGCCAGCTCACTACGGGACAGTTCCGAGTCTGAAGCTTTCTTT

clone_size: .
j_call: TRBJ2-7
v_call: TRBV7-2
d_call: TRBD1
cdr3_aa: CASSPGTGGYEQYF
cdr3_nt: TGTGCCAGCAGTCCCGGGACAGGGGGCTACGAGCAGTACTTC

clone_size: once
j_call: TRBJ1-4
v_call: TRBV28
d_call: .
cdr3_aa: CASSGQPLNEKLFF
cdr3_nt: TGTGCCAGCAGTGGACAGCCGCTTAATGAAAAACTGTTTTTT

clone_size: .
j_call: TRBJ2-5
v_call: TRBV2
d_call: .
cdr3_aa: CASSPQGGETQYF
cdr3_nt: TGTGCCAGTTCGCCACAGGGCGGGGAGACCCAGTACTTC

clone_size: .
j_call: TRBJ2-7
v_call: TRBV6-5
d_call: TRBD1
cdr3_aa: CASSSGQGNEQYF
cdr3_nt: TGTGCCAGCAGCTCGGGACAGGGAAACGAGCAGTACTTC

clone_size: .
j_call: TRBJ1-4
v_call: TRBV27
d_call: .
cdr3_aa: CASSLSRAANEKLFF
cdr3_nt: TGTGCCAGCAGTTTATCGAGGGCGGCTAATGAAAAACTGTTTTTT

clone_size: .
j_call: TRBJ2-7
v_call: TRBV5-1
d_call: TRBD1
cdr3_aa: CASSLAGTGGIHYEQYF
cdr3_nt: TGCGCCAGCAGCTTGGCCGGGACAGGGGGGATTCACTACGAGCAGTACTTC

clone_size: once
j_call: TRBJ2-5
v_call: TRBV4-2
d_call: TRBD2
cdr3_aa: CASSQGELAGVREETQYF
cdr3_nt: TGTGCCAGCAGCCAAGGGGAGCTAGCGGGGGTTCGCGAAGAGACCCAGTACTTC

clone_size: .
j_call: TRBJ2-3
v_call: TRBV5-1
d_call: .
cdr3_aa: CASSPEGHITDTQYF
cdr3_nt: TGCGCCAGCAGCCCTGAGGGACACATCACAGATACGCAGTATTTT

clone_size: .
j_call: TRBJ2-7
v_call: TRBV28
d_call: .
cdr3_aa: CASSPDNLEQYF
cdr3_nt: TGTGCCAGCAGCCCCGACAATTTGGAGCAGTACTTC

clone_size: .
j_call: TRBJ1-1
v_call: TRBV14
d_call: .
cdr3_aa: CASSQDLDSREAFF
cdr3_nt: TGTGCCAGCAGCCAAGATTTAGACAGCCGTGAAGCTTTCTTT

clone_size: .
j_call: TRBJ2-1
v_call: TRBV4-2
d_call: TRBD1
cdr3_aa: CASSQADRGVYNEQFF
cdr3_nt: TGTGCCAGCAGCCAAGCTGACAGGGGTGTTTACAATGAGCAGTTCTTC